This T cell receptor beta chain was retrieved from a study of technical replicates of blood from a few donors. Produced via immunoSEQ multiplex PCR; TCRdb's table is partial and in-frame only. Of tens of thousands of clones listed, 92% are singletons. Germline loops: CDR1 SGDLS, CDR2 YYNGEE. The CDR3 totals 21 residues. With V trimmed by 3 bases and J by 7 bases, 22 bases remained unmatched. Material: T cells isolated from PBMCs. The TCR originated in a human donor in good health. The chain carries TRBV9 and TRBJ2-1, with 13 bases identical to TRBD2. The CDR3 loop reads CASSAPIVAGRGTSGINEQFF. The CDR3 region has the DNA TGTGCCAGCAGCGCCCCTATAGTCGCCGGAAGGGGGACTAGCGGGATTAATGAGCAGTTCTTC.